The rows below give T cell receptor beta chains drawn from one sample of a study of CDR3 diversity in severe acne. MiXCR, run by TCRdb on the PCR reads, gives a single entry per CDR3 protein. The repertoire includes some 85,000 distinct CDR3 sequences, 45% to 50% of them detected once, and about 9.9% sits in the top ten. Material for sequencing was blood. Receptors were obtained from a male donor with severe acne vulgaris. The CDR3 runs from the conserved cysteine through the conserved F or W. A D gene is named only where the DNA matches it firmly. The size of a clone is reported for some rows only, either as once, few or many, or as a class for expanded clones.

V	J	D	size	CDR3	DNA
TRBV5-1	TRBJ1-1	-	few	CASSLLMNTEAFF	TGCGCCAGCAGCTTGCTCATGAACACTGAAGCTTTCTTT
TRBV6-1	TRBJ1-4	-	-	CASRTATNEKLFF	TGTGCCAGCCGGACAGCAACTAATGAAAAACTGTTTTTT
TRBV5-1	TRBJ1-1	-	many	CASSLRGQGTEAFF	TGCGCCAGCAGCTTGAGGGGCCAGGGCACTGAAGCTTTCTTT
TRBV20-1	TRBJ1-5	-	-	CSASRPGDQPQHF	TGCAGTGCTAGCAGGCCAGGCGATCAGCCCCAGCATTTT
TRBV11-2	TRBJ2-2	-	-	CASSLAGVFNTGELFF	TGTGCCAGCAGCTTAGCGGGGGTATTTAACACCGGGGAGCTGTTTTTT
TRBV25-1	TRBJ1-2	-	-	CASSETDNPTIYGYTF	TGTGCCAGCAGTGAGACAGATAACCCCACTATCTATGGCTACACCTTC
TRBV28	TRBJ1-2	-	-	CASSLRAMVYTF	TGTGCCAGCAGTTTAAGGGCCATGGTGTACACCTTC
TRBV7-9	TRBJ1-5	TRBD1	-	CASSLGDRDTHF	TGTGCCAGCAGCTTAGGGGACAGGGACACACATTTT
TRBV7-9	TRBJ2-7	TRBD1	-	CASSPTPGQGWYEQYF	TGTGCCAGCAGCCCTACTCCGGGACAGGGTTGGTACGAGCAGTACTTC
TRBV24-1	TRBJ2-1	TRBD2	medium-sized	CATSDPSTSDSYNEQFF	TGTGCCACCAGTGACCCATCAACTAGCGACTCCTACAATGAGCAGTTCTTC
TRBV18	TRBJ2-3	-	-	CASSPSDTQYF	TGTGCCAGCTCACCGTCAGATACGCAGTATTTT
TRBV2	TRBJ2-3	TRBD2	-	CASSEREGDTQYF	TGTGCCAGCAGTGAGCGGGAGGGAGATACGCAGTATTTT
TRBV29-1	TRBJ2-1	-	medium-sized	CSVDLGEDVQFF	TGCAGCGTTGATCTTGGGGAGGATGTTCAGTTCTTC
TRBV10-3	TRBJ1-5	-	-	CAMMERGLAGGNQPQHF	TGTGCCATGATGGAGCGCGGACTGGCGGGCGGCAATCAGCCCCAGCATTTT
TRBV29-1	TRBJ2-5	TRBD2	-	CSVDGGEETQYF	TGCAGCGTTGATGGGGGGGAAGAGACCCAGTACTTC
TRBV19	TRBJ2-5	-	once	CASSIPTVDFGETQYF	TGTGCCAGTAGTATTCCGACAGTGGACTTCGGGGAGACCCAGTACTTC
TRBV5-4	TRBJ2-1	-	few	CASSFTAPYNEQFF	TGTGCCAGCAGCTTTACGGCACCCTACAATGAGCAGTTCTTC
TRBV5-8	TRBJ2-5	TRBD2	many	CASSYRLAGGETQYF	TGTGCCAGCAGCTACCGACTAGCGGGAGGGGAGACCCAGTACTTC
TRBV14	TRBJ1-2	-	-	CASSQVIWGGGYTF	TGTGCCAGCAGCCAAGTTATATGGGGCGGAGGCTACACCTTC
TRBV29-1	TRBJ1-1	-	-	CSVGRQETEAFF	TGCAGTGTTGGTAGACAGGAGACTGAAGCTTTCTTT
TRBV30	TRBJ1-5	-	many	CAWSLGGNGQPQHF	TGTGCCTGGAGTCTTGGTGGTAACGGACAGCCCCAGCATTTT
TRBV7-6	TRBJ2-3	-	-	CASSYSQGPDTQYF	TGTGCCAGCAGCTACTCCCAGGGCCCAGATACGCAGTATTTT
TRBV12-3/TRBV12-4	TRBJ2-7	-	-	CASTSIEGGPPVEQYF	TGTGCCAGCACGTCGATAGAAGGGGGTCCCCCCGTCGAGCAGTACTTC
TRBV29-1	TRBJ2-6	-	-	CSVDGSGANVLTF	TGCAGCGTGGACGGCTCTGGGGCCAACGTCCTGACTTTC
TRBV6-4	TRBJ2-1	-	many	CASSDRTGQITLADSYNEQFF	TGTGCCAGCAGTGACCGGACAGGCCAGATTACACTAGCGGACTCCTACAATGAGCAGTTCTTC
TRBV19	TRBJ2-1	-	many	CASSRGAISYNEQFF	TGTGCCAGTAGCCGCGGGGCTATTTCCTACAATGAGCAGTTCTTC